Listed here are 20 T cell receptor beta chains from one sample, sequenced in a study of T cells in tuberculosis. This table comes from immunoSEQ multiplex PCR, and its TCRdb copy is limited to in-frame clones, with some not included. The sample includes about 10,000 clones, around 94% of them seen just once. Sequences were obtained from PBMCs. The receptors originated from an adult with tuberculosis.

The chain links TRBV23-1 to TRBJ2-3; D gene uncertain. TRBV23-1 carries the ORF label, with uncertain function. The CDR3 covers 17 residues. V shed 1 base and J shed 6 bases, with 20 bases lying between them. CDR3 in DNA: TGCGCCAGCAGTCAATTAAGGTACAGCCCTTTGTCGGATACGCAGTATTTT. Translating it yields CASSQLRYSPLSDTQYF.

The chain carries TRBV7-9 and TRBJ1-1; D is undetermined. Germline V gene data show CDR1 as SEHNR and CDR2 as FQNEAQ (reference sequence). The ends were cut back, 5 bases at V and 0 bases at J, with 13 bases in the middle. The CDR3 has 15 amino acids. CDR3 nucleotide sequence: TGTGCCAGCAGCCCAAAGACGAGGTTGAACACTGAAGCTTTCTTT. Protein sequence: CASSPKTRLNTEAFF.

J is TRBJ1-2 and V is TRBV30, with 7 bases aligning to TRBD1. The junction had 11 bases not matched to a gene; V was cut back by 4 bases and J by 12 bases. CDR1 is GTSNPN and CDR2 is SVGIG in the germline V gene (reference sequence). The CDR3 extends over 12 amino acids. The CDR3 nucleotides are TGTGCCTGGAACGGAGGGGGCGCGGTCCACACCTTC. This gives the protein CAWNGGGAVHTF.

The chain combines TRBV6-5 with TRBJ2-7; TRBD1 agrees at 9 bases. Germline CDR1 reads MNHEY; CDR2 reads SVGAGI. The ends lost 7 bases at V and 7 bases at J; junction bases unmatched: 11. The CDR3 is 14 amino acids. CDR3 coding DNA: TGTGCCAGCACCCGGGACAGGGCTTCGTGGGAGCAGTACTTC. It yields the protein CASTRDRASWEQYF.

This chain joins TRBV9 and TRBJ2-5; 7 bases match TRBD2. The length of the CDR3 is 15 residues. Germline values: CDR1 SGDLS, CDR2 YYNGEE. Trimming at V came to 0 bases and at J to 4 bases, leaving 6 bases not matched to a gene. CDR3 sequence: CASSVGAPGGETQYF. CDR3 DNA sequence: TGTGCCAGCAGCGTAGGGGCGCCGGGGGGAGAGACCCAGTACTTC.

This clone was seen just once. This chain uses TRBV11-1 with TRBJ2-1; 8 bases agree with TRBD2. Germline V CDR1 and CDR2: SGHAT, FQDESV (reference sequence). V was clipped by 8 bases and J by 12 bases; unmatched bases: 18. The CDR3 contains 15 residues. The CDR3 loop reads CASQGGSGNARLQFF. The CDR3 nucleotides are TGTGCCAGCCAAGGGGGTAGCGGGAACGCAAGACTGCAGTTCTTC.

The chain is built from TRBV28 and TRBJ2-7, with TRBD1 as a possible D gene (6 bases). Germline CDR1 is MDHEN and CDR2 is SYDVKM. The CDR3 is 12 amino acids. The V end was cut by 10 bases, the J end by 4 bases, with 14 bases between. The CDR3 here is CAIQDSEYEQYF. DNA for the CDR3: TGTGCCATTCAGGACAGTGAATACGAGCAGTACTTC.

The rearrangement links TRBV7-8 to TRBJ1-4; D uncertain. The CDR3 has 17 amino acids. V gave up 1 base and J gave up 8 bases, with 20 bases separating them. Germline V lookup: CDR1 SGHVS, CDR2 FQNEAQ. CDR3 sequence: CASSLDHHDLGGEKLFF. The DNA of the CDR3 is TGTGCCAGCAGCTTAGATCATCATGACCTTGGAGGCGAAAAACTGTTTTTT.

The rearrangement uses TRBV2 and TRBJ2-1; TRBD1 aligns across 8 bases. Per germline, CDR1 SNHLY and CDR2 FYNNEI. The CDR3 covers 14 residues. With V trimmed by 5 bases and J by 6 bases, 6 bases remained unmatched. In DNA, the CDR3 is TGTGCCAGCAGTCCGGACAGGGTGGGCAATGAGCAGTTCTTC. Protein sequence: CASSPDRVGNEQFF. Full variable domain (rest looked up from reference TRBV2 and TRBJ2-1): EPEVTQTPSHQVTQMGQEVILRCVPISNHLYFYWYRQILGQKVEFLVSFYNNEISEKSEIFDDQFSVERPDGSNFTLKIRSTKLEDSAMYFCASSPDRVGNEQFFGPGTRLTVL.

The chain couples TRBV4-1 to TRBJ2-1, with D possibly TRBD2 on 7 matching bases. The CDR3 runs 17 residues. V was pared by 2 bases and J by 5 bases, with 19 bases between. Germline lookup yields CDR1 MGHRA and CDR2 YSYEKL. CDR3 residues: CASSQPRGGRGHNEQFF. In nucleotides, the CDR3 is TGCGCCAGCAGCCAACCGAGGGGGGGGCGTGGGCACAATGAGCAGTTCTTC.

This chain uses TRBV9 with TRBJ2-2; 9 nucleotides align to TRBD1. Germline CDR1 SGDLS, CDR2 YYNGEE. CDR3 length: 15 amino acids. Losses at the gene ends were 4 bases for V and 6 bases for J; bases not matched to a gene: 7. Written as DNA, the CDR3 is TGTGCCAGCAGCCCCGGGACAGGGTGGTCCGGGGAGCTGTTTTTT. As protein: CASSPGTGWSGELFF. Combining the CDR3 with reference TRBV9 and TRBJ2-2 gives the whole variable domain DSGVTQTPKHLITATGQRVTLRCSPRSGDLSVYWYQQSLDQGLQFLIQYYNGEERAKGNILERFSAQQFPDLHSELNLSSLELGDSALYFCASSPGTGWSGELFFGEGSRLTVL.

The chain recombines TRBV2 with TRBJ1-2, with TRBD1 identical over 8 bases. Germline V CDR1 and CDR2: SNHLY, FYNNEI. The CDR3 is 17 residues long. Trimming removed 5 bases from V and 6 bases from J; junction bases left unmatched: 17. CDR3 loop: CASSPSPYADRDHGYTF. In DNA, the CDR3 is TGTGCCAGCAGTCCCTCGCCCTATGCGGACAGGGATCATGGCTACACCTTC.

CDR3 sequence reads: CASTRTVLNTEAFF. Written as DNA, the CDR3 is TGTGCCAGCACCCGGACAGTACTTAACACTGAAGCTTTCTTT. This chain uses TRBV7-2 with TRBJ1-1; D perhaps matches TRBD1 (6 bases). This CDR3 is 14 amino acids long. Trimming shortened V by 7 bases and J by 2 bases, and 14 bases separated the two germline ends. CDR1 and CDR2 from the germline V gene are SGHTA and FQGNSA.

The J gene is TRBJ2-7, the V gene TRBV30, with TRBD2 identical over 8 bases. CDR3 length: 14 residues. Germline CDR1 is GTSNPN and CDR2 is SVGIG (reference sequence). Trimming took 5 bases from V and 2 from J; bases not matched to a gene: 8. The CDR3: CAWGSGSTTYEQYF. The CDR3 nucleotides read TGTGCCTGGGGGAGCGGGAGTACCACCTACGAGCAGTACTTC.

In DNA, the CDR3 is TGTGCCTGGAATGGCGGGGGGGCCGGTGAGACCCAGTACTTC. Protein: CAWNGGGAGETQYF. This rearrangement joins TRBV30 to TRBJ2-5; TRBD2 matches at 9 bases. The CDR3 spans 14 residues. Germline-derived CDR1 and CDR2 are GTSNPN and SVGIG (reference sequence). The trim removed 4 bases at V and 5 bases at J, leaving 8 bases unmatched.

The rearrangement joins TRBV2 to TRBJ2-1, with a tentative D call TRBD2 (6 bases). The CDR3 has 14 residues. The V end lost 3 bases, the J end lost 0 bases, and 6 bases lay between the germline ends. CDR1 is SNHLY, CDR2 FYNNEI, per germline. The CDR3 DNA is TGTGCCAGCAGTGACGGGAGCTCCTACAATGAGCAGTTCTTC. This codes for CASSDGSSYNEQFF.

The genes are TRBV29-1 and TRBJ1-1; 7 bases line up with TRBD1. The germline V gene has CDR1 SQVTM and CDR2 ANQGSEA. V lost 5 bases to trimming and J lost 8 bases; unmatched junction nucleotides: 2. CDR3 size: 10 residues. The CDR3, as DNA: TGCAGCGTTTCACAGGGGGAAGCTTTCTTT. Protein sequence: CSVSQGEAFF.

V gene TRBV19 combines with J gene TRBJ2-7; the match to TRBD1 covers 7 bases. The trim removed 6 bases at V and 2 bases at J, leaving 10 bases unmatched. The germline gives CDR1 LNHDA, CDR2 SQIVND (reference sequence). This CDR3 spans 15 amino acids. This CDR3 is CASSHPRQGAYEQYF. DNA for the CDR3: TGTGCCAGTAGCCACCCCCGCCAGGGGGCCTACGAGCAGTACTTC.

This chain uses TRBV7-6 with TRBJ1-5; 9 bases align to TRBD1. With V trimmed by 4 bases and J by 2 bases, 3 bases remained unmatched. CDR1 and CDR2 (germline): SGHVS, FNYEAQ. CDR3 size: 15 residues. CDR3 loop: CASSSTGGGNQPQHF. Written as DNA, the CDR3 is TGTGCCAGCAGCTCGACAGGGGGAGGCAATCAGCCCCAGCATTTT.

The rearrangement uses TRBV19 and TRBJ1-2; D might be TRBD1 (6 bases). Germline V gives CDR1 LNHDA, CDR2 SQIVND (reference sequence). The CDR3 contains 15 residues. V was shortened by 3 bases and J by 4 bases, with 15 bases between the two germline ends. As DNA, the CDR3 is TGTGCCAGTAGTATTTCGGCACAACAGGGCTATGGCTACACCTTC. As protein: CASSISAQQGYGYTF.